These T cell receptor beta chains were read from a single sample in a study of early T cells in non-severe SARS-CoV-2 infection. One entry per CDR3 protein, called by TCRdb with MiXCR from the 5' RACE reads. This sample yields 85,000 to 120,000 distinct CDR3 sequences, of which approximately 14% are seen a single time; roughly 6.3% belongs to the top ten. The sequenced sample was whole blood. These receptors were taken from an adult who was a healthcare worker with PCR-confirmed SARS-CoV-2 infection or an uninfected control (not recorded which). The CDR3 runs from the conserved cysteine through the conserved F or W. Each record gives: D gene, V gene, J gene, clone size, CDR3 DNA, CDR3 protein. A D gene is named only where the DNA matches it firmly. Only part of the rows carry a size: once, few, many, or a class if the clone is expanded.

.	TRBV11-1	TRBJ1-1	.	TGTGCCAGCAGCTTAGAAGAGGGCACTGAAGCTTTCTTT	CASSLEEGTEAFF
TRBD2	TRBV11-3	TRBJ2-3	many	TGTGCCAGCAGCTCCTACACAGCGGGAGAGACAGATACGCAGTATTTT	CASSSYTAGETDTQYF
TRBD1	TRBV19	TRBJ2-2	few	TGTGCCAGTACGAAGGGGGCCCGGACCGGGGAGCTGTTTTTT	CASTKGARTGELFF
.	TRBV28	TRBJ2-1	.	TGTGCCAGCAGTTTAAAGGCGGGATTCTACAATGAGCAGTTCTTC	CASSLKAGFYNEQFF
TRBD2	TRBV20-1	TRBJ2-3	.	TGCAGTGCTAGACTGGGGGGGACTAACACAGATACGCAGTATTTT	CSARLGGTNTDTQYF
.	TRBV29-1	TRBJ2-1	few	TGCAGCGTTTGGAACAATGAGCAGTTCTTC	CSVWNNEQFF
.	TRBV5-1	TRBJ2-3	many	TGCGCCAGCAGCTCCCGAGGGGGGCCGACCACAGATACGCAGTATTTT	CASSSRGGPTTDTQYF
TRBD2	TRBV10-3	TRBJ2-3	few	TGTGCCGCCGGCGGGAGCGGTACAGATACGCAGTATTTT	CAAGGSGTDTQYF
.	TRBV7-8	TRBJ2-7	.	TGTGCCAGCAGCCCTCCCGGGACGGCTACCTACGAGCAGTACTTC	CASSPPGTATYEQYF
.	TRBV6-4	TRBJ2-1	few	TGTGCCAGCAGTGACGGAGAGAGTGAGCAGTTCTTC	CASSDGESEQFF
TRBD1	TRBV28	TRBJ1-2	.	TGTGCCAGCAGTTCCAGGGGGACTCGATATGGCTACACCTTC	CASSSRGTRYGYTF
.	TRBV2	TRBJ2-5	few	TGTGCCAGCAGTGCCCATCGGGGAGAGACCCAGTACTTC	CASSAHRGETQYF
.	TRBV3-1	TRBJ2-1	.	TGTGCCAGCAGCCAAGATTTAGGGCAGCCGTACGATGAGCAGTTCTTC	CASSQDLGQPYDEQFF
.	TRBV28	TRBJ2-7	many	TGTGCCAGCGCTGAGGGGTACTACGAGCAGTACTTC	CASAEGYYEQYF
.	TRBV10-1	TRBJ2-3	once	TGCGCCAGCGGGACAATCGATACGCAGTATTTT	CASGTIDTQYF
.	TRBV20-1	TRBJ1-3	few	TGCAGTGCTAGAGTTACGGGCGGAGGAAACACCATATATTTT	CSARVTGGGNTIYF
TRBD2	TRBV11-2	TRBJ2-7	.	TGTGCCAGCAGCTCGATGACTAGCGGGAGCGAGCAGTACTTC	CASSSMTSGSEQYF
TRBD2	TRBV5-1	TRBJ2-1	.	TGCGCCAGCATCCCTAGCGGGAGGGAAGACGAGCAGTTCTTC	CASIPSGREDEQFF
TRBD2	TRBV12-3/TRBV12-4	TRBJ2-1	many	TGTGCCAGCAGCCCTACTAGCGGGAGAGCCAATGAGCAGTTCTTC	CASSPTSGRANEQFF
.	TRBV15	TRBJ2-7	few	TGTGCCACCAGCAGAGATCTGAATCGGGAGCAGTACTTC	CATSRDLNREQYF
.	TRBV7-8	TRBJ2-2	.	TGTGCCAGCAGCTTACTCACAGATCTCAGCACCGGGGAGCTGTTTTTT	CASSLLTDLSTGELFF
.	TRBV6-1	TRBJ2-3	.	TGTGCCAGCGAGAGTCAGCCCCCGGGAGATACGCAGTATTTT	CASESQPPGDTQYF
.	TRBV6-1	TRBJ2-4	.	TGTGCCAGCAGTGGCCTGGAACAGAACAGGATTCAGTACTTC	CASSGLEQNRIQYF
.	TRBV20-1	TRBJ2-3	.	TGCAGTGCTCTAAGGGGAGATACGCAGTATTTT	CSALRGDTQYF
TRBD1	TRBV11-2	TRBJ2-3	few	TGTGCCAGCAGCTTAGCCGGACAGGTCACAGATACGCAGTATTTT	CASSLAGQVTDTQYF
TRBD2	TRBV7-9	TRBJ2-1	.	TGTGCCAGCAGCTTCAGCGGGAGGGGCTACAATGAGCAGTTCTTC	CASSFSGRGYNEQFF
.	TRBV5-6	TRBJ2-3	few	TGTGCCAGCAGCTTGGTTTCCCCCCCAGATACGCAGTATTTT	CASSLVSPPDTQYF
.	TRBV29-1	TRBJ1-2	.	TGCAGCGCTTGTTGCCTGGGGGAGGGACATGGCTACACCTTC	CSACCLGEGHGYTF
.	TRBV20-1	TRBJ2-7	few	TGCAGTGCTAGAGTGGCTAGTCCAACCTACGAGCAGTACTTC	CSARVASPTYEQYF
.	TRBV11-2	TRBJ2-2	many	TGTGCCAGCAGCCCCCAGAAGAGGGTCGCCGGGGAGCTGTTTTTT	CASSPQKRVAGELFF
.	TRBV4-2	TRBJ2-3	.	TGTGCCAGCAGCCAAGAAGGAGGCGGGGCCGAGGGAGATACGCAGTATTTT	CASSQEGGGAEGDTQYF
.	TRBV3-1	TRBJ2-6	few	TGTGCCAGCAGCCAAGATCCCGAGGGTACCAACGTCCTGACTTTC	CASSQDPEGTNVLTF
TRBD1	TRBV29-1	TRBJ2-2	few	TGCAGCGTTGGACAGGGGCCCGGGGAGCTGTTTTTT	CSVGQGPGELFF
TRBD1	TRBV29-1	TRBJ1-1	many	TGCAGCGTCGCGCGGGACAGGGGCTCTTCAGCTTTCTTT	CSVARDRGSSAFF
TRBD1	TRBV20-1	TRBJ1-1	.	TGCAGTGCCCCACAGGGGCACACTGAAGCTTTCTTT	CSAPQGHTEAFF
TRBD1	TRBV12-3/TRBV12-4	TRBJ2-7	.	TGTGCCAGCAGTCGACAGGGTGAATGGAACGAGCAGTACTTC	CASSRQGEWNEQYF
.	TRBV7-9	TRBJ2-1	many	TGTGCCACCGACCCTCCGCGGGGGCCCAATGAGCAGTTCTTC	CATDPPRGPNEQFF
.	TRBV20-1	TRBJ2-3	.	TGCAGTGCCCAGGGGAGCGCCCAGATGGTAGGAGATACGCAGTATTTT	CSAQGSAQMVGDTQYF
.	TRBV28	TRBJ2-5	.	TGTGCCAGCAGTTTAGGAGTAACGTTAGAGACCCAGTACTTC	CASSLGVTLETQYF
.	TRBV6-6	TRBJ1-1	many	TGTGCCAGCAGCCTCTTCCGCCCGGGGGCAGAGGGAGTTAACACTGAAGCTTTCTTT	CASSLFRPGAEGVNTEAFF
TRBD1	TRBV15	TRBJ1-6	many	TGTGCCACCAGCAGGGGGACAGGGTCTTCACCCCTCCACTTT	CATSRGTGSSPLHF
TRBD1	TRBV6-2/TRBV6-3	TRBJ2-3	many	TGTGCCAGCAGCCCTGACGCGTGGCAGGGGGAAGATACGCAGTATTTT	CASSPDAWQGEDTQYF
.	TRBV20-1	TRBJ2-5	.	TGCAGTGCTAGAGAGGAGTGGACGACCGAAGAGACCCAGTACTTC	CSAREEWTTEETQYF
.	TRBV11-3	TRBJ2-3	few	TGTGCCAGCAGCTTAGGAGGGATCCCAGATACGCAGTATTTT	CASSLGGIPDTQYF
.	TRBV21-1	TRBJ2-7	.	TGTGCCAGCAGCAAAGGTCGGCAGGAGGCCTACGAGCAGTACTTC	CASSKGRQEAYEQYF
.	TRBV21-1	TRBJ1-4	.	TGTGCCAGCAGCGTATGGCCGGGAAGGGAAAAACTGTTTTTT	CASSVWPGREKLFF
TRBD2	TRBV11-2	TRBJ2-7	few	TGTGCCAGCAGCCTCGTAGCGGGAGTTACAAAGGGTGAGCAGTACTTC	CASSLVAGVTKGEQYF
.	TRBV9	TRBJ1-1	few	TGTGCCAGCAGCCCCCAGACTTCGAACACTGAAGCTTTCTTT	CASSPQTSNTEAFF
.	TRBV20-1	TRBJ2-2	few	TGCAGTGCTAAGGCTACGATGACCGGGGAGCTGTTTTTT	CSAKATMTGELFF
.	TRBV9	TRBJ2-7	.	TGTGCCAGCAGCGTAATCGAGGGAGACGAGCAGTACTTC	CASSVIEGDEQYF
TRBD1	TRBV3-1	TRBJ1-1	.	TGTGCCAGCAGCCAACTGGACAGGTCCGAGTCGGGGGCTTTCTTT	CASSQLDRSESGAFF